Listed here are 21 T cell receptor beta chains from one sample, sequenced in a study of T cell responses to AZD1222 COVID-19 vaccine. Measured with immunoSEQ multiplex PCR; TCRdb has only the in-frame clones, and not every one. The data show around 150,000 clones, with less than 95% seen just once and roughly 1.3% held by the top ten. The starting material was peripheral blood, obtained on day 0 of AZD1222 vaccination. These receptors were taken from an adult in good health.

This clone was observed once. J is TRBJ1-1 and V is TRBV7-2, with 7 bases identical to TRBD1. The CDR3 is 13 amino acids. Germline CDR1 SGHTA, CDR2 FQGNSA. The trim removed 2 bases at V and 9 bases at J, leaving 6 bases unmatched. CDR3 sequence: CASSLPRQGQAFF. CDR3 bases: TGTGCCAGCAGCTTACCTAGACAGGGCCAAGCTTTCTTT. Drawing the rest from reference TRBV7-2 and TRBJ1-1, the complete variable domain is GAGVSQSPSNKVTEKGKDVELRCDPISGHTALYWYRQSLGQGLEFLIYFQGNSAPDKSGLPSDRFSAERTGGSVSTLTIQRTQQEDSAVYLCASSLPRQGQAFFGQGTRLTVV.

The chain employs TRBV5-4 and TRBJ1-1; D is uncertain. The germline gives CDR1 SGHNT, CDR2 YYREEE (reference sequence). Between the trimmed V and J ends, which lost 2 bases and 5 bases, there was a span of 10 bases. This CDR3 is 13 amino acids long. The CDR3 region is CASSFPPATEAFF. The DNA for the CDR3 is TGTGCCAGCAGCTTTCCCCCGGCTACTGAAGCTTTCTTT.

V and J are TRBV7-8 and TRBJ1-5, with D possibly TRBD1 on 6 matching bases. This CDR3 region has 16 residues. The germline CDR1 and CDR2 sequences are SGHVS and FQNEAQ. The ends were cut back, 2 bases at V and 3 bases at J, with 14 bases in the middle. The CDR3 DNA reads TGTGCCAGCAGCTTATCGGGGGCGGCCGTCAATCAGCCCCAGCATTTT. As protein: CASSLSGAAVNQPQHF. Filled out from reference TRBV7-8 and TRBJ1-5, the complete variable domain reads GAGVSQSPRYKVAKRGQDVALRCDPISGHVSLFWYQQALGQGPEFLTYFQNEAQLDKSGLPSDRFFAERPEGSVSTLKIQRTQQEDSAVYLCASSLSGAAVNQPQHFGDGTRLSIL.

The V call is TRBV2, the J call TRBJ2-3; 7 bases are a match to TRBD2. J lost 1 base, V lost 5 bases, and 12 bases had no gene match. The CDR3 sequence is 17 residues long. Germline CDR1 SNHLY, CDR2 FYNNEI. CDR3 bases: TGTGCCAGCAGTCCCCCTAGGGTGGCGGGGGGCACAGATACGCAGTATTTT. This translates into CASSPPRVAGGTDTQYF. The variable domain in full, completed from reference TRBV2 and TRBJ2-3, reads EPEVTQTPSHQVTQMGQEVILRCVPISNHLYFYWYRQILGQKVEFLVSFYNNEISEKSEIFDDQFSVERPDGSNFTLKIRSTKLEDSAMYFCASSPPRVAGGTDTQYFGPGTRLTVL.

This chain links TRBV29-1 with TRBJ1-1, with 10 bases fitting TRBD1. Germline V gene lookup returns CDR1 SQVTM and CDR2 ANQGSEA. V lost 6 bases, J lost 3 bases, and 4 bases stayed unmatched. CDR3 size: 13 residues. CDR3 bases: TGCAGCGTCTTTGGGACAGGGGACACTGAAGCTTTCTTT. It is translated as CSVFGTGDTEAFF.

The rearrangement joins TRBV6-5 to TRBJ2-7, with no clear D. CDR1 is MNHEY, CDR2 SVGAGI, per germline. V was shortened by 4 bases and J by 0 bases, with 10 bases between the two germline ends. This CDR3 has 14 amino acids. The CDR3 region has the DNA TGTGCCAGCAGTTTGGGGTTGCTCTCCTACGAGCAGTACGTC. Protein: CASSLGLLSYEQYV.

The chain has TRBV6-4 and TRBJ1-3; weak D call: TRBD1 (6 bases). Germline CDR1 is MRHNA and CDR2 is SNTAGT. The germline V and J ends were trimmed by 6 bases and 4 bases, with 16 bases remaining between them. The CDR3 covers 15 residues. This CDR3 reads CASSGLQGQGNTIYF. As DNA, the CDR3 is TGTGCCAGCAGCGGGCTACAGGGTCAAGGAAACACCATATATTTT.

This sequence joins TRBV29-1 and TRBJ1-4; TRBD1 matches 10 bases. The length of the CDR3 is 14 residues. The V segment lost 1 base and the J segment 7 bases; nucleotides outside the gene matches: 3. Germline CDR1 and CDR2: SQVTM and ANQGSEA. The CDR3 region is CSVEGQGAGEKLFF. The CDR3 coding sequence is TGCAGCGTTGAAGGACAGGGGGCAGGTGAAAAACTGTTTTTT.

This clone has a handful of counts. The V and J genes are TRBV7-3 and TRBJ2-3; TRBD2 matches at 11 bases. This CDR3 is built from 15 residues. J gave up 6 bases and V 5 bases, and 7 bases lay outside the gene matches. Germline CDR1 is SGHTA and CDR2 is FQGTGA. The CDR3 DNA reads as TGTGCCAGCAGCCCTCTAGCGGGAGGATTGGATACGCAGTATTTT. Translating gives CASSPLAGGLDTQYF.

The chain carries TRBV5-1 and TRBJ2-3; 7 nucleotides agree with TRBD2. Trimming cost V 4 bases and J 2 bases; bases outside gene matches: 10. CDR1 is SGHRS, CDR2 YFSETQ, per germline. CDR3 length equals 16 residues. CDR3 nucleotides: TGCGCCAGCAGCCGACGGACTAGTTTGACCACAGATACGCAGTATTTT. Translation: CASSRRTSLTTDTQYF.

The V gene is TRBV2, the J gene TRBJ1-4; 7 bases align to TRBD1. With 9 bases clipped from V and 3 bases from J, the junction kept 10 bases outside the gene matches. Germline-derived CDR1 and CDR2 are SNHLY and FYNNEI. This CDR3 is 15 amino acids long. CDR3 nucleotide sequence: TGTGCCAGTAGTACGAGGACAGGTGCTAATGAAAAACTGTTTTTT. Residues: CASSTRTGANEKLFF.

Worth noting for this clone: At one end, the junction sequence differs from germline, possibly due to a read error. V usage is TRBV2 and J usage is TRBJ2-6; tentatively, D is TRBD1 (6 bases). Per germline, CDR1 SNHLY and CDR2 FYNNEI. The CDR3 covers 17 residues. DNA of the CDR3: TGTGCCAGCAGCGAAGGGGGTCTAAGCTCTGGGGCCAACGTCCTGACTTTC. Its translation is CASSEGGLSSGANVLTF.

The chain couples TRBV5-4 to TRBJ1-3; no firm D call. Germline V CDR1 and CDR2: SGHNT, YYREEE (reference sequence). The CDR3 spans 15 residues. Trimming cost V 0 bases and J 0 bases, with 7 bases left between them. CDR3 nucleotides: TGTGCCAGCAGCTTGGACAGCCGCTCTGGAAACACCATATATTTT. It yields the protein CASSLDSRSGNTIYF.

V and J are TRBV7-9 and TRBJ2-3; TRBD1 might be the D (6 bases). CDR3 length: 16 amino acids. Per the germline V gene, CDR1 is SEHNR and CDR2 is FQNEAQ (reference sequence). V lost 4 bases to trimming and J lost 2 bases, with 16 bases between them. CDR3 loop: CASSSGLDSYTDTQYF. The CDR3 DNA reads TGTGCCAGCAGCTCTGGATTGGACAGTTACACAGATACGCAGTATTTT.

The gene calls are TRBV4-2 and TRBJ1-1; D remains ambiguous. This CDR3 contains 15 residues. The V end was cut by 0 bases, the J end by 5 bases, with 13 bases between. CDR1 and CDR2 from the germline V gene are LGHNA and YNFKEQ. The CDR3 region is CASSQESTGRTEAFF. The CDR3 DNA reads TGTGCCAGCAGCCAAGAAAGTACGGGGAGGACTGAAGCTTTCTTT.

V and J are TRBV15 and TRBJ1-2; TRBD1 might be the D (6 bases). Trimming removed 9 bases from V and 0 bases from J, with 8 bases in between. There are 12 residues in the CDR3. Germline lookup yields CDR1 LNHNV and CDR2 YYDKDF (reference sequence). The CDR3 protein is CATTGPNYGYTF. The CDR3 DNA sequence: TGTGCCACGACAGGTCCTAACTATGGCTACACCTTC.

The chain combines TRBV6-2 or TRBV6-3 with TRBJ2-7, with D tentatively TRBD1 (6 bases). Germline assignment: CDR1 MNHEY and CDR2 SVGEGT. The germline V and J ends were trimmed by 5 bases and 2 bases, with 13 bases remaining between them. The CDR3 spans 14 residues. The CDR3 DNA follows: TGTGCCAGCAGTGACCGGACAGTGGCCTACGAGCAGTACGTC. Translation gives CASSDRTVAYEQYV.

V and J are TRBV4-3 and TRBJ2-5; TRBD1 agrees at 7 bases. V was pared by 0 bases and J by 6 bases, with 10 bases of the junction left unmatched. The length of the CDR3 is 16 residues. Germline V gives CDR1 LGHNA, CDR2 YSLEER. CDR3 region: CASSQDRAGGSKTQYF. The CDR3 DNA reads TGCGCCAGCAGCCAAGATCGGGCAGGGGGTTCGAAGACCCAGTACTTC.

This clone was observed a single time. V usage is TRBV7-3 and J usage is TRBJ1-3; 7 bases line up with TRBD1. This CDR3 contains 19 residues. The V gene's germline CDR1 is SGHTA and CDR2 FQGTGA. J gave up 3 bases and V 4 bases, and 18 bases lay outside the gene matches. CDR3 region: CASSCLRDSHQICGNTIYF. DNA of the CDR3: TGTGCCAGCAGCTGCCTCCGGGACAGCCATCAAATATGTGGAAACACCATATATTTT.

This chain uses TRBV24-1 with TRBJ1-6, with TRBD1 matching over 9 bases. The trim removed 3 bases at V and 7 bases at J, leaving 6 bases unmatched. CDR1 is KGHDR and CDR2 is SFDVKD in the germline V gene. This CDR3 contains 16 residues. The CDR3 protein is CATSDDTGGMNSPLHF. CDR3 coding DNA: TGTGCCACCAGTGATGATACAGGGGGCATGAATTCACCCCTCCACTTT.

This chain joins TRBV7-6 and TRBJ2-2; no clear D. Germline lookup yields CDR1 SGHVS and CDR2 FNYEAQ. This CDR3 is 16 amino acids long. Trimming took off 4 bases at V and 4 bases at J, with 16 bases between the two ends. CDR3 sequence (DNA): TGTGCCAGCAGCTCCCGCCCACTGTCTGGCACCGGGGAGCTGTTTTTT. Residues: CASSSRPLSGTGELFF.